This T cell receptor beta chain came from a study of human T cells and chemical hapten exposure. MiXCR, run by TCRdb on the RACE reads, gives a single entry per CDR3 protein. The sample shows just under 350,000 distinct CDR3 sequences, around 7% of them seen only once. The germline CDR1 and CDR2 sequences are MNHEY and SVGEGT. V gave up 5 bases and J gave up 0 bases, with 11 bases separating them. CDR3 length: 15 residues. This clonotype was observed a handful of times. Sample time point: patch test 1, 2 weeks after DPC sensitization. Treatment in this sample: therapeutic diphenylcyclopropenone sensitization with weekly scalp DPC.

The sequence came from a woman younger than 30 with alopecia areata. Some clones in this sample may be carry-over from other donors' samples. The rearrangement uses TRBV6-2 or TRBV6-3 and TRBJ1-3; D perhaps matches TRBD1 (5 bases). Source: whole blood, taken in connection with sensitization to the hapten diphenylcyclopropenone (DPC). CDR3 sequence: CASSRAGISGNTIYF. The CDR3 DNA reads TGTGCCAGCAGTCGAGCAGGGATCTCTGGAAACACCATATATTTT.